The present entry profiles one TCR beta chain with its context. Here immunoSEQ multiplex PCR was the method, and the copy in TCRdb shows in-frame clones only, minus some. The sample records 150,000 or so clones, roughly 88% being singletons. The data were taken from a study of blood T cell repertoires in COVID-19. Study-wide background: Spain, Italy and the United States supplied samples that represented acute and convalescent COVID-19. The cDNA or gDNA used as material had been derived from T cells, B-cell-depleted T cells, or PBMCs.

CDR1 and CDR2 (germline): LGHNT, FRNRAP. Trimming took off 0 bases at V and 7 bases at J, with 13 bases between the two ends. The CDR3 spans 15 residues. The receptor was isolated from a woman in her fifties or sixties with acute or convalescent COVID-19. Sequencing input: peripheral blood. The chain carries TRBV12-5 and TRBJ2-4; D is ambiguous. CDR3: CASGLVLTSGNIQYF. Written as DNA, the CDR3 is TGTGCTAGTGGTTTGGTACTAACAAGTGGGAACATTCAGTACTTC.